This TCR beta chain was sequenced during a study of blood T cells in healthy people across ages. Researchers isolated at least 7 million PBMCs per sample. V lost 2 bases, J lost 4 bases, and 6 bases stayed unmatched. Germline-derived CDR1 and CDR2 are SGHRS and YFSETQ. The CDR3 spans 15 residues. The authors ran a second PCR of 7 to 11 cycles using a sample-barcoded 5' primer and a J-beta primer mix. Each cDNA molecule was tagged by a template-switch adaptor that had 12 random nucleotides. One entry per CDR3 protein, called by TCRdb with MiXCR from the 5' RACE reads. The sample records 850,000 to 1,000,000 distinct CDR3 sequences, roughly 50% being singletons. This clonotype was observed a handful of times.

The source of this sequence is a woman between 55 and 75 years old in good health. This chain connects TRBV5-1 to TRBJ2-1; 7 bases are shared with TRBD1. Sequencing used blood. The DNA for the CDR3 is TGCGCCAGCAGCTTCGGGACAGATTCTTACAATGAGCAGTTCTTC. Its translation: CASSFGTDSYNEQFF.